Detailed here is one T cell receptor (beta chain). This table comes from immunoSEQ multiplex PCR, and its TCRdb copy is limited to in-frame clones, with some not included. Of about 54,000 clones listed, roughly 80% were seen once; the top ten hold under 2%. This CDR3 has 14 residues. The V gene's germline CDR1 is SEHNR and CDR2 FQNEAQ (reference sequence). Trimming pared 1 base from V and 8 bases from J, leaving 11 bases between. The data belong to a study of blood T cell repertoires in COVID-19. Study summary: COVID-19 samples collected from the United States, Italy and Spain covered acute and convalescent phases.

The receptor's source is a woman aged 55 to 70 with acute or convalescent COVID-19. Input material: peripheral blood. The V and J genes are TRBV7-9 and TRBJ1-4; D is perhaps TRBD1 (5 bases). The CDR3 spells CASSLDRSREKLFF. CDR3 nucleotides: TGTGCCAGCAGCTTAGACAGGTCCAGGGAAAAACTGTTTTTT.